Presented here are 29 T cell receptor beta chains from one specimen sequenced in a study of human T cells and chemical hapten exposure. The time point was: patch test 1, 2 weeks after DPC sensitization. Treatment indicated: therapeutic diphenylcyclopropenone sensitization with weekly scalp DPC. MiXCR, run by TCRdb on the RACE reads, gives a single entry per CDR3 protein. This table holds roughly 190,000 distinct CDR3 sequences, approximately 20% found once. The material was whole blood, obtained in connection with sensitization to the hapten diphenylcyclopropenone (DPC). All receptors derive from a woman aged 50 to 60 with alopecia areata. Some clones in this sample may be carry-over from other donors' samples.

CDR3 residues: CSAPGAGETQYF. For the CDR3, the DNA is TGCAGTGCCCCCGGTGCAGGAGAGACCCAGTACTTC. The chain carries TRBV20-1 and TRBJ2-5; D unclear. This CDR3 spans 12 amino acids. V was clipped by 6 bases and J by 4 bases, with 12 bases between them. In germline, CDR1 is DFQATT, CDR2 SNEGSKA (reference sequence).

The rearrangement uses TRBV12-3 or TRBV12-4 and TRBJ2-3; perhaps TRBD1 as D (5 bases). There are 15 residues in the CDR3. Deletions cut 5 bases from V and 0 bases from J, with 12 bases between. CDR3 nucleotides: TGTGCCAGCAGTGGACGGACACTTAGCACAGATACGCAGTATTTT. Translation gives CASSGRTLSTDTQYF.

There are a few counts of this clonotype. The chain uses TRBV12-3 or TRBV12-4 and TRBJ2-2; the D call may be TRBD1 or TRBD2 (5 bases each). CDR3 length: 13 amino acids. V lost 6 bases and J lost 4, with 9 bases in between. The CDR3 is CASRAGSTGELFF. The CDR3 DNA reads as TGTGCCAGCAGGGCAGGGAGCACCGGGGAGCTGTTTTTT.

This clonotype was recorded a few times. The CDR3 here is CASSKDGSGGSYEQYF. DNA for the CDR3: TGTGCCAGCAGCAAAGATGGTAGCGGAGGCTCCTACGAGCAGTACTTC. The chain carries TRBV21-1 and TRBJ2-7; the table assigns TRBD2, which was not confirmed against the DNA. TRBV21-1 is an annotated pseudogene. This CDR3 region has 16 residues.

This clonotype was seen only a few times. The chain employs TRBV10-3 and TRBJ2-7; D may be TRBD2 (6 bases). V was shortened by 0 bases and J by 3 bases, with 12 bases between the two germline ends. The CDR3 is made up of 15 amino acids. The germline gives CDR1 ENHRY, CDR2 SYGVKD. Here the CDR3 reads CAISESASDRYEQYF. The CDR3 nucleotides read TGTGCCATCAGTGAGTCGGCTAGCGATCGCTACGAGCAGTACTTC.

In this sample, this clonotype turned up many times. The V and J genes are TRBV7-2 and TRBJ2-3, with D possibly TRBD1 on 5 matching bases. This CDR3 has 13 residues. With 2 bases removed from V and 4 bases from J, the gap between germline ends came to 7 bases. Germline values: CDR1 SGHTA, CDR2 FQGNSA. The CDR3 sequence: CASSLQGADTQYF. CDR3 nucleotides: TGTGCCAGCAGCTTACAAGGGGCAGATACGCAGTATTTT.

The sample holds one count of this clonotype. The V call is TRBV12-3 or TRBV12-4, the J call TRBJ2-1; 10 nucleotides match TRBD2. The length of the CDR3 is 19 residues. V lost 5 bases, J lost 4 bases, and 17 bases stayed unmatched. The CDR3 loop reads CASSQVGSRSGGIYNEQFF. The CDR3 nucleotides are TGTGCCAGCAGTCAGGTGGGGAGTCGTAGCGGGGGGATTTACAATGAGCAGTTCTTC.

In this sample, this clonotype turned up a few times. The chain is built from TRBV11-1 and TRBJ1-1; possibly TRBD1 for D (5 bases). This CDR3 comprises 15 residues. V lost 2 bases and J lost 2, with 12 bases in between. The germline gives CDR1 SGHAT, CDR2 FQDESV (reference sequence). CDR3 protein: CASSLRAGRNTEAFF. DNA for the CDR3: TGTGCCAGCAGCTTACGGGCAGGGAGAAACACTGAAGCTTTCTTT.

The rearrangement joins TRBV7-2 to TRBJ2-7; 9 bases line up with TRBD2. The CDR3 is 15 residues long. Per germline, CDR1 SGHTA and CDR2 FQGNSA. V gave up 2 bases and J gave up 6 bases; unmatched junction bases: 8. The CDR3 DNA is TGTGCCAGCAGCTTAACCGGGACTAGCAGCCTCGAGCAGTACTTC. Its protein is CASSLTGTSSLEQYF.

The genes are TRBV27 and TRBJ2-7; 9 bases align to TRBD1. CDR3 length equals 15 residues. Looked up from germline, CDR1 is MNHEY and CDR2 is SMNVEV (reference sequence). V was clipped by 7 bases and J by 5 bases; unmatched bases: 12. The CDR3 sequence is CASTQRGTGWNEQYF. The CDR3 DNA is TGTGCCAGCACCCAAAGGGGGACAGGGTGGAACGAGCAGTACTTC.

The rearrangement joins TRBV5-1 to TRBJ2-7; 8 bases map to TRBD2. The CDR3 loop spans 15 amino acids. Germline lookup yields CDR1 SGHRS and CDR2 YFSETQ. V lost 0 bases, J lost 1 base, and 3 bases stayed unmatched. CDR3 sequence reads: CASSLAASGSYEQYF. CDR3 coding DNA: TGCGCCAGCAGCTTGGCCGCTAGCGGGTCCTACGAGCAGTACTTC. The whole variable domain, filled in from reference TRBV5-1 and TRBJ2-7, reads KAGVTQTPRYLIKTRGQQVTLSCSPISGHRSVSWYQQTPGQGLQFLFEYFSETQRNKGNFPGRFSGRQFSNSRSEMNVSTLELGDSALYLCASSLAASGSYEQYFGPGTRLTVT.

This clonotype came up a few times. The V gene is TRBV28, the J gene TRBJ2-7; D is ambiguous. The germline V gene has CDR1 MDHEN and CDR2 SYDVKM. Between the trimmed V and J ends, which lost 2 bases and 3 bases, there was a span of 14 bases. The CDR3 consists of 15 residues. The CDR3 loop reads CASSLRRAHLYEQYF. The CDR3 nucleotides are TGTGCCAGCAGTTTACGCCGGGCCCACCTCTACGAGCAGTACTTC.

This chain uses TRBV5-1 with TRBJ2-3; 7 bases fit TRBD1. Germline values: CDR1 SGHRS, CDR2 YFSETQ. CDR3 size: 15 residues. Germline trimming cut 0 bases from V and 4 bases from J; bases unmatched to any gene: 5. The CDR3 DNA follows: TGCGCCAGCAGCTTGGGACAGGGTTGGTCAGATACGCAGTATTTT. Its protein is CASSLGQGWSDTQYF.

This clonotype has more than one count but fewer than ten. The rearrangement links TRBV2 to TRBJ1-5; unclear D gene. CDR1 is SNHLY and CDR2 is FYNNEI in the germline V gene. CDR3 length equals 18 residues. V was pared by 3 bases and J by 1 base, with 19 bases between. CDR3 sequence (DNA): TGTGCCAGCAGTGATTTGGCGGCAGACCAACCAAGCAATCAGCCCCAGCATTTT. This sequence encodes CASSDLAADQPSNQPQHF.

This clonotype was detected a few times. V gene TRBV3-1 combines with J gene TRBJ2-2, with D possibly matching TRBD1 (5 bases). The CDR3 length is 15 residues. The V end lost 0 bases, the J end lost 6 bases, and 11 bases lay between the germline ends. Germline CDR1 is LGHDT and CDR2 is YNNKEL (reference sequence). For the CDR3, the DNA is TGTGCCAGCAGCCAAGACCGGACATCGGCCGGGGAGCTGTTTTTT. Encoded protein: CASSQDRTSAGELFF.

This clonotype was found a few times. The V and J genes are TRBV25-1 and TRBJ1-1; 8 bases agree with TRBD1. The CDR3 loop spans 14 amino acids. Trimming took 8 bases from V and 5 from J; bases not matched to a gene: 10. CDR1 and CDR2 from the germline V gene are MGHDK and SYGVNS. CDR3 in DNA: TGTGCCAGCCGCCGTCGACAGGGGAGAACTGAAGCTTTCTTT. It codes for CASRRRQGRTEAFF. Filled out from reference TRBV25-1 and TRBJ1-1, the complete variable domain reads EADIYQTPRYLVIGTGKKITLECSQTMGHDKMYWYQQDPGMELHLIHYSYGVNSTEKGDLSSESTVSRIRTEHFPLTLESARPSHTSQYLCASRRRQGRTEAFFGQGTRLTVV.

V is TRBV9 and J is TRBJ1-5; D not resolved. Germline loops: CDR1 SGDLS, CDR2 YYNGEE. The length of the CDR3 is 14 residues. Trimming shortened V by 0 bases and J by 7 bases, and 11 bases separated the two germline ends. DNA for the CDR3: TGTGCCAGCAGCGTAGCTGGGGAGGGACAGCCCCAGCATTTT. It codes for CASSVAGEGQPQHF. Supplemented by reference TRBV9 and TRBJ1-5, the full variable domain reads DSGVTQTPKHLITATGQRVTLRCSPRSGDLSVYWYQQSLDQGLQFLIQYYNGEERAKGNILERFSAQQFPDLHSELNLSSLELGDSALYFCASSVAGEGQPQHFGDGTRLSIL.

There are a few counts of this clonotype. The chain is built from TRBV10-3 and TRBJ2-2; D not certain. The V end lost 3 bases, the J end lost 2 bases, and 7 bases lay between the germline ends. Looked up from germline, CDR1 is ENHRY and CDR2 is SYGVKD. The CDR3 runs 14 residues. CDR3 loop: CAISDEFNTGELFF. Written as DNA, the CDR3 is TGTGCCATCAGTGATGAATTTAACACCGGGGAGCTGTTTTTT.

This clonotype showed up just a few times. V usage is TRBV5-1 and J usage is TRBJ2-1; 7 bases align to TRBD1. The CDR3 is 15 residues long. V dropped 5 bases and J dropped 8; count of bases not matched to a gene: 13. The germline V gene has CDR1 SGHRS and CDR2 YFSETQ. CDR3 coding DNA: TGCGCCAGCAGTCTGAGGCTAGGGGGCCAGGATGAGCAGTTCTTC. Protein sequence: CASSLRLGGQDEQFF.

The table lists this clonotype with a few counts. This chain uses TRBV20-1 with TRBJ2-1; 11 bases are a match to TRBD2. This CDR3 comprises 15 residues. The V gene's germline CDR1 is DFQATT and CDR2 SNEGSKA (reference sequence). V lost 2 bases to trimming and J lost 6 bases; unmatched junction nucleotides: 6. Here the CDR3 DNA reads TGCAGTGCTAGATCACTAGCGGGAGTTAGCAATGAGCAGTTCTTC. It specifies CSARSLAGVSNEQFF.

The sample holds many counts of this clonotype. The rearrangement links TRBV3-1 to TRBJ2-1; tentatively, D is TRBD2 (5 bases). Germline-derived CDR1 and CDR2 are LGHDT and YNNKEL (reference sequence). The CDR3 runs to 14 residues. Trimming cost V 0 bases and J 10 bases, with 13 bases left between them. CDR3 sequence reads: CASSQDLGVAEQFF. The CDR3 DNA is TGTGCCAGCAGCCAAGATCTCGGGGTAGCAGAGCAGTTCTTC.

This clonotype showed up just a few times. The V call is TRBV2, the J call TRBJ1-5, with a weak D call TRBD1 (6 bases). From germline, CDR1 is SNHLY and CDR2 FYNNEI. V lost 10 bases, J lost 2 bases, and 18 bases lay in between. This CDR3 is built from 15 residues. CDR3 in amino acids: CATHREKTGNQPQHF. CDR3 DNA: TGTGCCACCCACAGGGAAAAGACGGGCAATCAGCCCCAGCATTTT. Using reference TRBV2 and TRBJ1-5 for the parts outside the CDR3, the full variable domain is EPEVTQTPSHQVTQMGQEVILRCVPISNHLYFYWYRQILGQKVEFLVSFYNNEISEKSEIFDDQFSVERPDGSNFTLKIRSTKLEDSAMYFCATHREKTGNQPQHFGDGTRLSIL.

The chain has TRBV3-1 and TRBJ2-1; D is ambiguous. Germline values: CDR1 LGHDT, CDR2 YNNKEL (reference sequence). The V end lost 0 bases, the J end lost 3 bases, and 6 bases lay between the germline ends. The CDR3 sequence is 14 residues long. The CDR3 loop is CASSQDRRYNEQFF. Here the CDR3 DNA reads TGTGCCAGCAGCCAAGATCGGCGCTACAATGAGCAGTTCTTC.

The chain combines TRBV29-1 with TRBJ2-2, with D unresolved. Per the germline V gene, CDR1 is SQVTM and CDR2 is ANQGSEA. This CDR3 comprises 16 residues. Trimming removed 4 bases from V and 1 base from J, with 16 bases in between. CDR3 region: CSVGYGDDLNTGELFF. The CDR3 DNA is TGCAGCGTTGGCTACGGCGATGACCTGAACACCGGGGAGCTGTTTTTT.

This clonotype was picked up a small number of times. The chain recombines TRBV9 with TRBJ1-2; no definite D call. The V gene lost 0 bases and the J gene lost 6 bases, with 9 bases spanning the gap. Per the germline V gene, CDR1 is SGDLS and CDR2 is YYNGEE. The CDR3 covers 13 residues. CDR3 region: CASSVDGENGYTF. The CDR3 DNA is TGTGCCAGCAGCGTAGACGGGGAGAATGGCTACACCTTC.

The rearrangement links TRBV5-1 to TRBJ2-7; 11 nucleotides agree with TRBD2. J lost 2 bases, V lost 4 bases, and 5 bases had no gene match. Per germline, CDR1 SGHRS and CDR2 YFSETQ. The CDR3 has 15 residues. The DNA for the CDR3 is TGCGCCAGCAGCCCAGGACTAGCGGGCCCCTACGAGCAGTACTTC. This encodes CASSPGLAGPYEQYF.

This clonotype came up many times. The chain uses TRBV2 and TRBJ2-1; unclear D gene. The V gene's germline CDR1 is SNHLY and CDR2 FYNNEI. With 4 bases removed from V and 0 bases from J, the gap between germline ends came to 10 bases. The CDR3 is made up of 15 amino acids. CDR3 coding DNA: TGTGCCAGCAGTGGGCGAACGAGCTCCTACAATGAGCAGTTCTTC. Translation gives CASSGRTSSYNEQFF. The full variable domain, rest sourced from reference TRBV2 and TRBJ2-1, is EPEVTQTPSHQVTQMGQEVILRCVPISNHLYFYWYRQILGQKVEFLVSFYNNEISEKSEIFDDQFSVERPDGSNFTLKIRSTKLEDSAMYFCASSGRTSSYNEQFFGPGTRLTVL.

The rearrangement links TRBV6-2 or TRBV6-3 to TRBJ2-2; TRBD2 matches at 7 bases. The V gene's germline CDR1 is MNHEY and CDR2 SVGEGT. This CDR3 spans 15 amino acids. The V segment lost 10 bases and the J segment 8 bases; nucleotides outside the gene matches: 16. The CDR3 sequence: CATNEGGPKTGELFF. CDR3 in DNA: TGTGCCACCAACGAGGGAGGGCCGAAAACAGGGGAGCTGTTTTTT.

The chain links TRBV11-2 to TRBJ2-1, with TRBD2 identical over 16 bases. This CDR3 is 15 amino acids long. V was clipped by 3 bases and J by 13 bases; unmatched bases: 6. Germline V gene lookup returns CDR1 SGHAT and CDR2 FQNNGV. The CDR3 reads CASSLGLAGGPYQFF. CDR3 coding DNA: TGTGCCAGCAGCTTGGGACTAGCGGGAGGGCCGTATCAGTTCTTC.